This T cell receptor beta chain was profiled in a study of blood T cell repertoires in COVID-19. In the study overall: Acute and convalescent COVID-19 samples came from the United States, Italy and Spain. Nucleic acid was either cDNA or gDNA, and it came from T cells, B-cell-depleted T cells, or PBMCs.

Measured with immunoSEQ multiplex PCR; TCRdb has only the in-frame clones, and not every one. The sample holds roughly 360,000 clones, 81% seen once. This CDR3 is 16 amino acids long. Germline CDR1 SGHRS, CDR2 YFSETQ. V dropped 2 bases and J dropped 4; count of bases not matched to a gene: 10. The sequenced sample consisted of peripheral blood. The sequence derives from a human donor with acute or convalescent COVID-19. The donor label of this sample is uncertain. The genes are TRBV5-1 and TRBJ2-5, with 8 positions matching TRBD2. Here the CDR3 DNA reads TGCGCCAGCAGCTTTCTCCCAGCGGGGGAGGGAGAGACCCAGTACTTC. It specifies CASSFLPAGEGETQYF.